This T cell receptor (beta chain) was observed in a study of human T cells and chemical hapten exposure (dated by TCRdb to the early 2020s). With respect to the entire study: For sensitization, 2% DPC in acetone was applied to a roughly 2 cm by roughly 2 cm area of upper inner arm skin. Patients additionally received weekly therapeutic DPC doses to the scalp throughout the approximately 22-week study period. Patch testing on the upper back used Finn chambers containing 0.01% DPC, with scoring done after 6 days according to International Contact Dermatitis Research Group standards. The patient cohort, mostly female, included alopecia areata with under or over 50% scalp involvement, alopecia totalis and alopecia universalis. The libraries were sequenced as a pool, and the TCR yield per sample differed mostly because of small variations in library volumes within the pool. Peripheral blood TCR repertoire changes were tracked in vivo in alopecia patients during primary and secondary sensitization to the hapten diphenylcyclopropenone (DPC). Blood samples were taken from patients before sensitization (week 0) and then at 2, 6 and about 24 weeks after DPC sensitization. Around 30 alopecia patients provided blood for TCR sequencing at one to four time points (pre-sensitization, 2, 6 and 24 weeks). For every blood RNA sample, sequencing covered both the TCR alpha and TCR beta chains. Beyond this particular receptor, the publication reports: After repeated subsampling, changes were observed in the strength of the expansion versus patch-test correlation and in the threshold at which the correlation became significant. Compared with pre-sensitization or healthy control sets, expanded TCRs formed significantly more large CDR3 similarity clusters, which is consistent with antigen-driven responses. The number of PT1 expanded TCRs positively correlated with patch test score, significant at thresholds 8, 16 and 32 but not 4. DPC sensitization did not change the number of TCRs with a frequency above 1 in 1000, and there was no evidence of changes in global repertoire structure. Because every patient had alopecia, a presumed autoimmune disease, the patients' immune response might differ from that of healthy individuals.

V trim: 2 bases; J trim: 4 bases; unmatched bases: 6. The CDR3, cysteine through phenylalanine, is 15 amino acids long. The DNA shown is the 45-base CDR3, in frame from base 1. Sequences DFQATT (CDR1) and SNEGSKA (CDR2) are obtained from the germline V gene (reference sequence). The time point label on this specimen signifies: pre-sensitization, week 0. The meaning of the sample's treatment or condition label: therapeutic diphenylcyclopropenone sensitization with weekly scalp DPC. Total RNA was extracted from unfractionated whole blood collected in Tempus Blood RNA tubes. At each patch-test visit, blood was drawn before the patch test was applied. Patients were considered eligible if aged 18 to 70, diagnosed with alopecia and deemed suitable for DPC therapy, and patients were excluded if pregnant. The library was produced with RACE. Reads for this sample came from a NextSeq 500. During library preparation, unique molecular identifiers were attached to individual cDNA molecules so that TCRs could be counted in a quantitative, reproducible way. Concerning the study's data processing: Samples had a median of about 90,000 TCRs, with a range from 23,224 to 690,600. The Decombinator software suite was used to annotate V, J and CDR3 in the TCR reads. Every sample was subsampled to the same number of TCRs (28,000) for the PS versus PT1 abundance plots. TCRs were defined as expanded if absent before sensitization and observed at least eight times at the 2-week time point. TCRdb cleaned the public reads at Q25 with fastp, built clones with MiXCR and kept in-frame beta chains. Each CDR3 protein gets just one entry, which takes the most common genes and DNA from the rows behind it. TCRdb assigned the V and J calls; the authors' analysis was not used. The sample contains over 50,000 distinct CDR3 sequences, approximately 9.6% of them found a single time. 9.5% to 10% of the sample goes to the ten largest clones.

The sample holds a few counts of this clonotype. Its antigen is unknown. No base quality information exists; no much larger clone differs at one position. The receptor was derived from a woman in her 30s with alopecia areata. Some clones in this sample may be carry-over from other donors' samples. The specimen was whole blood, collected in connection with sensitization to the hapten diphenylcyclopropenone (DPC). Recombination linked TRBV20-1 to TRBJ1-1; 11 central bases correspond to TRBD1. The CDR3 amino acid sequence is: CSARSGTGGFTEAFF. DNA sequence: TGCAGTGCTAGAAGCGGGACAGGGGGTTTCACTGAAGCTTTCTTT.